The 21 T cell receptor beta chains reported below all come from one sample, sequenced in a study of vaccination and CD4 T cells after COVID-19. No antigens are known for them. The treatment denotes: approximately nine-day PBMC culture with coronavirus spike peptide pools or control peptides (ViraFEST assay). During the years 2011-2018, before the COVID-19 pandemic, the unexposed donor's CD4+ T cells were collected. Sequenced with the Oncomine TCR Beta short-read assay was DNA taken from cultured CD4+ T cells. TCRdb processed the PCR reads anew with MiXCR; each CDR3 protein has one entry. The data contain 10,000 or so distinct CDR3 sequences, 40% to 50% of them singletons. Sequencing was done on a sample of CD4+ T cells from blood, cultured in vitro. These receptors all come from a human donor in good health.

This chain connects TRBV12-3 or TRBV12-4 to TRBJ2-5; 12 nucleotides line up with TRBD2. The CDR3 has 15 amino acids. After removal of 5 bases from V and 2 bases from J, the junction contained 3 bases not matched to a gene. The CDR3 DNA follows: TGTGCCAGCAGTCCCGGACTAGCGGGGCAAGAGACCCAGTACTTC. This encodes CASSPGLAGQETQYF.

The V call is TRBV7-2, the J call TRBJ1-1; D perhaps matches TRBD1 (5 bases). V shed 4 bases and J shed 2 bases, with 20 bases lying between them. The CDR3 contains 17 residues. CDR1 is SGHTA, CDR2 FQGNSA, per germline. The CDR3 protein is CASSSPTASGKNTEAFF. The CDR3 DNA follows: TGTGCCAGCAGCTCCCCGACAGCCTCGGGTAAAAACACTGAAGCTTTCTTT.

This chain joins TRBV11-2 and TRBJ2-5, with D unresolved. Germline CDR1 reads SGHAT; CDR2 reads FQNNGV. The CDR3 contains 12 residues. V dropped 0 bases and J dropped 4 bases, with 3 bases sitting between them. As DNA, the CDR3 is TGTGCCAGCAGCTTAGATGCAGAGACCCAGTACTTC. This translates into CASSLDAETQYF.

CDR3 in amino acids: CARPPRSGGYTF. The CDR3 DNA reads TGTGCCAGGCCCCCCCGGTCCGGTGGCTACACCTTC. The chain uses TRBV27 and TRBJ1-2; the D is unclear. Trimming left V 9 bases short and J 7 bases short, with 15 bases between. CDR3 length: 12 amino acids. Germline V CDR1 and CDR2: MNHEY, SMNVEV (reference sequence).

The chain links TRBV6-1 to TRBJ2-2; 9 positions agree with TRBD2. The CDR3 extends over 18 amino acids. The trim removed 3 bases at V and 4 bases at J, leaving 12 bases unmatched. CDR1 and CDR2 from the germline V gene are MNHNS and SASEGT. CDR3 in DNA: TGTGCCAGCAGTGATGGTGTGGGTCTAGCGGGACTCACCGGGGAGCTGTTTTTT. This gives the protein CASSDGVGLAGLTGELFF.

This clonotype has a handful of counts. The V and J genes are TRBV19 and TRBJ1-2, with D possibly matching TRBD1 (6 bases). The CDR3 is made up of 16 amino acids. Germline values: CDR1 LNHDA, CDR2 SQIVND (reference sequence). Trimming stripped 4 bases from V and 5 bases from J, with 20 bases between. Here the CDR3 reads CASSTEGWKGVYGYTF. The CDR3 region has the DNA TGTGCCAGTAGTACCGAAGGGTGGAAGGGGGTTTATGGCTACACCTTC.

The rearrangement links TRBV6-1 to TRBJ2-2, with 8 bases aligning to TRBD1. With 3 bases clipped from V and 0 bases from J, the junction kept 3 bases outside the gene matches. This CDR3 region has 16 residues. The germline gives CDR1 MNHNS, CDR2 SASEGT. In DNA form, the CDR3 reads TGTGCCAGCAGTGACGGACAGGGCTCGAACACCGGGGAGCTGTTTTTT. This codes for CASSDGQGSNTGELFF.

This clonotype was observed a few times. The junction does not match germline at one end; this may be a read error. This chain links TRBV6-1 with TRBJ1-6; 11 nucleotides line up with TRBD1. The CDR3 has 15 residues. Germline V gene lookup returns CDR1 MNHNS and CDR2 SASEGT. CDR3 amino acids: CASREGQGAASPLHF. In DNA, the CDR3 is TGTGCCAGCAGAGAAGGACAGGGGGCGGCTTCACCCCTCCACTTT.

This clonotype was counted only a few times. This rearrangement joins TRBV6-5 to TRBJ1-2, with 10 bases identical to TRBD1. The CDR3 is made up of 17 amino acids. Per germline, CDR1 MNHEY and CDR2 SVGAGI. V trimming: 2 bases; J trimming: 2 bases; junction bases outside the gene matches: 8. The CDR3, as DNA: TGTGCCAGCAGTTACGACGGGACAGGGGCACTAAACTATGGCTACACCTTC. Protein product: CASSYDGTGALNYGYTF.

This clonotype occurred a few times. The DNA for the CDR3 is TGTGCCAGCAGCCAAGACCGGGCCCTCGGCAGCGGCTACACCTTC. It specifies CASSQDRALGSGYTF. This rearrangement joins TRBV14 to TRBJ1-2; D unresolved. V was pared by 0 bases and J by 8 bases, with 16 bases between. There are 15 residues in the CDR3. Germline V gene data show CDR1 as SGHDN and CDR2 as FVKESK.

This clonotype was recorded only once. This sequence joins TRBV20-1 and TRBJ2-1; 7 nucleotides line up with TRBD1. CDR3 length equals 13 residues. Germline V gene lookup returns CDR1 DFQATT and CDR2 SNEGSKA (reference sequence). The trim removed 4 bases at V and 8 bases at J, leaving 8 bases unmatched. The CDR3 here is CSATRTGDDEQFF. For the CDR3, the DNA is TGCAGTGCTACGAGGACAGGAGATGATGAGCAGTTCTTC.

The V call is TRBV25-1, the J call TRBJ2-5; a weak D match, TRBD1 (6 bases). The CDR3 contains 13 residues. V shed 3 bases and J shed 3 bases, with 8 bases lying between them. Germline-derived CDR1 and CDR2 are MGHDK and SYGVNS. The chain's CDR3 is CASSDGGEETQYF. The DNA of the CDR3 is TGTGCCAGCAGTGATGGGGGCGAAGAGACCCAGTACTTC. Looking up the rest from reference TRBV25-1 and TRBJ2-5 gives the full variable domain: EADIYQTPRYLVIGTGKKITLECSQTMGHDKMYWYQQDPGMELHLIHYSYGVNSTEKGDLSSESTVSRIRTEHFPLTLESARPSHTSQYLCASSDGGEETQYFGPGTRLLVL.

The V gene is TRBV7-8, the J gene TRBJ2-3; D is uncertain. V lost 2 bases and J lost 1, with 7 bases in between. The CDR3 length is 14 residues. Germline V gene lookup returns CDR1 SGHVS and CDR2 FQNEAQ. The CDR3 protein is CASSLWQGTDTQYF. The CDR3 DNA reads TGTGCCAGCAGCTTATGGCAGGGCACAGATACGCAGTATTTT.

This clonotype was detected a few times. This rearrangement joins TRBV10-2 to TRBJ2-5; TRBD2 aligns across 8 bases. The CDR3 runs 13 residues. The J segment lost 5 bases and the V segment lost 7 bases, leaving 6 bases of the junction unmatched. Germline-derived CDR1 and CDR2 are WSHSY and SAAADI. The CDR3 nucleotides are TGCGCCAGCAACGGGAGGGCCCAGGAGACCCAGTACTTC. It codes for CASNGRAQETQYF.

A few counts support this clonotype. CDR3 sequence reads: CASSLAGSGANVLTF. The CDR3 coding sequence is TGTGCCAGCAGCTTAGCGGGCTCTGGGGCCAACGTCCTGACTTTC. The V gene is TRBV7-8, the J gene TRBJ2-6; no clear D. Germline CDR1 is SGHVS and CDR2 is FQNEAQ. V lost 0 bases, J lost 0 bases, and 3 bases lay in between. The CDR3 loop spans 15 amino acids.

V and J are TRBV7-9 and TRBJ2-3; 8 bases match TRBD2. Germline values: CDR1 SEHNR, CDR2 FQNEAQ (reference sequence). V was pared by 1 base and J by 2 bases, with 11 bases of the junction left unmatched. This CDR3 region has 18 residues. The CDR3 DNA sequence: TGTGCCAGCAGCTTAGATTCCCAGGATAGCGGGGACACAGATACGCAGTATTTT. Amino acids: CASSLDSQDSGDTDTQYF.

The V and J genes are TRBV28 and TRBJ1-2; D gene uncertain. The CDR3 is made up of 13 amino acids. V was shortened by 6 bases and J by 0 bases, with 8 bases between the two germline ends. Germline V gives CDR1 MDHEN, CDR2 SYDVKM. The chain's CDR3 is CASRSPTNYGYTF. In DNA, the CDR3 is TGTGCCAGCAGATCACCTACTAACTATGGCTACACCTTC.

This clonotype has more than one count but fewer than ten. The chain's CDR3 is CSAKGAGVNTEAFF. The CDR3 nucleotides are TGCAGTGCTAAAGGCGCCGGGGTGAACACTGAAGCTTTCTTT. V and J are TRBV20-1 and TRBJ1-1, with no clear D. This CDR3 contains 14 residues. The V end lost 4 bases, the J end lost 0 bases, and 12 bases lay between the germline ends. CDR1 and CDR2 from the germline V gene are DFQATT and SNEGSKA (reference sequence).

This CDR3 is CASNRGDAYEQYF. The DNA of the CDR3 is TGTGCCAGTAACAGAGGGGACGCCTACGAGCAGTACTTC. The gene calls are TRBV19 and TRBJ2-7, with D perhaps assigned TRBD1 or TRBD2 (5 bases each). The germline V gene encodes CDR1 LNHDA and CDR2 SQIVND (reference sequence). The CDR3 covers 13 residues. The V and J ends lost 7 bases and 2 bases respectively, with 12 bases between them.

The chain uses TRBV7-9 and TRBJ2-3; D is undetermined. CDR3 length: 16 amino acids. Germline assignment: CDR1 SEHNR and CDR2 FQNEAQ (reference sequence). Deletions cut 0 bases from V and 2 bases from J, with 12 bases between. The CDR3 region is CASSLAEDRLTDTQYF. In DNA form, the CDR3 reads TGTGCCAGCAGCTTAGCCGAGGACCGACTCACAGATACGCAGTATTTT.

CDR3 sequence: CASSLLAGGLLEQYF. The CDR3 nucleotides are TGTGCCAGCAGTTTACTAGCGGGGGGACTCTTGGAACAGTACTTC. This chain uses TRBV12-3 or TRBV12-4 with TRBJ2-7; 11 nucleotides line up with TRBD2. The CDR3 is 15 residues long. V was pared by 2 bases and J by 10 bases, with 10 bases of the junction left unmatched.